These 21 T cell receptor beta chains were sequenced from one sample in a study of Graves' ophthalmopathy and Graves' hyperthyroidism. RNA transcripts yielded amplified TCR beta CDR3 regions. Second-round multiplex PCR came after a first-round RT-PCR that employed HTBI primers. In TCRdb, the multiplex PCR reads were re-called with MiXCR into one record per CDR3 protein. The table shows about 740,000 distinct CDR3 sequences, with approximately 40% occurring only once. Sequencing was done on a sample of peripheral blood. Receptor source: an adult man with Graves' ophthalmopathy.

Only a few counts were recorded for this clonotype. V usage is TRBV29-1 and J usage is TRBJ1-1; 11 bases match TRBD1. With 1 base clipped from V and 10 bases from J, the junction kept 11 bases outside the gene matches. This CDR3 has 15 residues. Germline lookup yields CDR1 SQVTM and CDR2 ANQGSEA. CDR3 sequence: CSVEGAEKGTGGAFF. CDR3 sequence (DNA): TGCAGCGTTGAAGGGGCCGAAAAAGGGACAGGGGGAGCTTTCTTT. Combining the CDR3 with reference TRBV29-1 and TRBJ1-1 gives the whole variable domain SAVISQKPSRDICQRGTSLTIQCQVDSQVTMMFWYRQQPGQSLTLIATANQGSEATYESGFVIDKFPISRPNLTFSTLTVSNMSPEDSSIYLCSVEGAEKGTGGAFFGQGTRLTVV.

This clonotype was counted at least ten times. The CDR3: CATSDTRTGHQPQHF. DNA of the CDR3: TGTGCCACCAGTGATACGCGGACAGGGCATCAGCCCCAGCATTTT. This chain connects TRBV24-1 to TRBJ1-5; 8 positions match TRBD1. Germline V lookup: CDR1 KGHDR, CDR2 SFDVKD. CDR3 size: 15 residues. Trimming cost V 3 bases and J 5 bases; bases outside gene matches: 5.

This clonotype occurred many times. The V call is TRBV7-2, the J call TRBJ1-2; the match to TRBD1 covers 10 bases. From germline, CDR1 is SGHTA and CDR2 FQGNSA. CDR3 size: 15 residues. Trimming took 3 bases from V and 2 from J; bases not matched to a gene: 3. Here the CDR3 reads CASSFDRGRNYGYTF. CDR3 in DNA: TGTGCCAGCAGCTTCGACAGGGGGCGAAACTATGGCTACACCTTC.

This clonotype was observed many times. This rearrangement joins TRBV9 to TRBJ1-2; 7 nucleotides line up with TRBD1. The germline gives CDR1 SGDLS, CDR2 YYNGEE. The CDR3 is 13 residues long. The trim removed 3 bases at V and 2 bases at J, leaving 1 base unmatched. The CDR3 nucleotides are TGTGCCAGCAGCGGGGGACAGAACTATGGCTACACCTTC. It encodes CASSGGQNYGYTF.

This clonotype appeared a few times. The V gene is TRBV6-1, the J gene TRBJ2-7; possibly TRBD1 for D (6 bases). Germline V gene sequence: CDR1 MNHNS, CDR2 SASEGT. This CDR3 has 15 residues. The V end lost 0 bases, the J end lost 4 bases, and 13 bases lay between the germline ends. CDR3 nucleotide sequence: TGTGCCAGCAGTGAAGCGTTAGGGCAGGGGTACGAGCAGTACTTC. Its translation is CASSEALGQGYEQYF.

This clonotype was counted a single time. The chain combines TRBV29-1 with TRBJ2-7, with D maybe TRBD2 (5 bases). Germline assignment: CDR1 SQVTM and CDR2 ANQGSEA. Between the trimmed V and J ends, which lost 6 bases and 7 bases, there was a span of 16 bases. The CDR3 is made up of 12 amino acids. This chain's CDR3 is CSVERGGNEQYF. Here the CDR3 DNA reads TGCAGCGTCGAAAGAGGAGGCAATGAGCAGTACTTC.

The table lists this clonotype with a few counts. The chain couples TRBV30 to TRBJ2-7, with D possibly being TRBD1 (5 bases). This CDR3 spans 11 amino acids. CDR1 is GTSNPN and CDR2 is SVGIG in the germline V gene (reference sequence). V lost 8 bases and J lost 5, with 13 bases in between. The CDR3 protein is CAGNRFDEQYF. CDR3 in DNA: TGTGCCGGGAACAGGTTCGACGAGCAGTACTTC.

V gene TRBV10-3 combines with J gene TRBJ2-5, with D unclear. V lost 6 bases and J lost 5, with 13 bases in between. CDR3 length: 13 amino acids. In germline, CDR1 is ENHRY, CDR2 SYGVKD. This CDR3 reads CAIRPRAWETQYF. The CDR3 DNA follows: TGTGCCATCAGACCTCGGGCGTGGGAGACCCAGTACTTC.

This chain joins TRBV20-1 and TRBJ1-1; 7 bases map to TRBD1. The CDR3 extends over 13 amino acids. Germline V gene lookup returns CDR1 DFQATT and CDR2 SNEGSKA (reference sequence). V trimming: 3 bases; J trimming: 0 bases; junction bases outside the gene matches: 1. CDR3 DNA sequence: TGCAGTGCTAGGGGACAGCTGAACACTGAAGCTTTCTTT. Residues: CSARGQLNTEAFF.

For this clonotype: The junction and the germline gene differ at one end; a read error may be behind it. The genes are TRBV24-1 and TRBJ1-5; D is possibly TRBD1 (5 bases). The CDR3 totals 15 residues. CDR1 KGHDR and CDR2 SFDVKD come from the germline V gene. CDR3 amino acids: CASSSSRVSNQPQHF. The CDR3 nucleotides read TGTGCCAGCAGTTCCTCCAGGGTCAGCAATCAGCCCCAGCATTTT.

As for this clonotype: One end of the junction varies from germline; a read error may be responsible. The chain uses TRBV25-1 and TRBJ2-2; D remains ambiguous. This CDR3 is built from 15 residues. The germline V gene has CDR1 MGHDK and CDR2 SYGVNS. In nucleotides, the CDR3 is TGTGTCAGCAGCTTAGGCGAGGACGTTCCGTGGGAGCTGTTTTTT. It is translated as CVSSLGEDVPWELFF.

J is TRBJ2-5 and V is TRBV6-2 or TRBV6-3; D might be TRBD2 (5 bases). The CDR3 is 12 amino acids. CDR1 is MNHEY and CDR2 is SVGEGT in the germline V gene. V lost 5 bases and J lost 3, with 7 bases in between. The CDR3 loop is CASSRGKETQYF. The CDR3 DNA is TGTGCCAGCAGTCGAGGGAAAGAGACCCAGTACTTC.

The chain has TRBV11-2 and TRBJ2-7; possible D gene TRBD2, 6 bases. The CDR3 extends over 11 amino acids. The germline CDR1 and CDR2 sequences are SGHAT and FQNNGV. In nucleotides, the CDR3 is TGTGCCAGCAGCCCACCCGGGAGTTTGTTCGTC. Protein product: CASSPPGSLFV.

The chain uses TRBV15 and TRBJ2-7, with D perhaps TRBD2 (6 bases). CDR1 is LNHNV, CDR2 YYDKDF, per germline (reference sequence). This CDR3 is built from 14 residues. Trimming took 8 bases from V and 5 from J, leaving 19 bases between them. Written as DNA, the CDR3 is TGTGCCACCGTCCGGAGGGACGGTTGGGACGAGCAGTACTTC. Amino acid sequence: CATVRRDGWDEQYF.

This clonotype was observed at least ten times. The CDR3 region is CATSAGRPYEQYF. The CDR3 DNA sequence: TGTGCCACTTCAGCGGGGAGACCGTACGAGCAGTACTTC. The chain recombines TRBV24-1 with TRBJ2-7; 7 bases match TRBD2. The CDR3 is made up of 13 amino acids. CDR1 is KGHDR and CDR2 is SFDVKD in the germline V gene. V lost 10 bases and J lost 4; bases outside the gene matches: 9.

V and J are TRBV4-3 and TRBJ1-6; maybe TRBD1 (5 bases). Germline V gene sequence: CDR1 LGHNA, CDR2 YSLEER. V was cut by 0 bases and J by 3 bases, with 9 bases left in between. The CDR3 totals 16 residues. In DNA form, the CDR3 reads TGCGCCAGCAGCCAAGATCGGGGCGGCTATAATTCACCCCTCCACTTT. As protein: CASSQDRGGYNSPLHF.

This clonotype has just a few counts. The chain combines TRBV7-9 with TRBJ1-1; D possibly corresponds to TRBD1 (6 bases). Germline CDR1 reads SEHNR; CDR2 reads FQNEAQ (reference sequence). CDR3 length equals 16 residues. The V end was cut by 2 bases, the J end by 3 bases, with 16 bases between. The DNA of the CDR3 is TGTGCCAGCAGCTTAAGGATAGGCAGGGGACACACTGAAGCTTTCTTT. As protein: CASSLRIGRGHTEAFF.

This clonotype has a handful of counts. This chain joins TRBV12-3 or TRBV12-4 and TRBJ1-6; TRBD1 matches at 8 bases. The length of the CDR3 is 15 residues. Trimming at V came to 3 bases and at J to 10 bases, leaving 8 bases not matched to a gene. The CDR3: CASSFSTGVGSPLHF. The CDR3 region has the DNA TGTGCCAGCAGTTTCTCGACAGGGGTGGGATCACCCCTCCACTTT.

A few counts support this clonotype. The V gene is TRBV16, the J gene TRBJ1-5; D ambiguous. The CDR3 has 14 amino acids. Trimming stripped 1 base from V and 1 base from J, with 5 bases between. The germline gives CDR1 KGHSY, CDR2 FQNENV. The CDR3 DNA reads as TGTGCCAGCAGCCAATTACAGAGCAATCAGCCCCAGCATTTT. This encodes CASSQLQSNQPQHF.

A note on this clonotype: Just one base apart from a much larger clone, this may be a read error. The chain links TRBV7-8 to TRBJ1-5; perhaps TRBD1 as D (6 bases). CDR1 is SGHVS and CDR2 is FQNEAQ in the germline V gene. The CDR3 is made up of 14 amino acids. V lost 2 bases, J lost 5 bases, and 10 bases lay in between. Here the CDR3 reads CASSLNAGDQPQHF. The CDR3, as DNA: TGTGCCAGCAGCTTAAACGCAGGGGATCAGCCCCAGCATTTT.

The CDR3 DNA reads TGTGCCAGCAGACCCGGACTAGCCGAGTTGGAGACCCAGTACTTC. Translating it yields CASRPGLAELETQYF. The chain carries TRBV12-3 or TRBV12-4 and TRBJ2-5; 8 bases line up with TRBD2. The trim removed 6 bases at V and 5 bases at J, leaving 11 bases unmatched. The CDR3 contains 15 residues.